The clone carrying this TCR beta chain was observed once. This CDR3 has 14 residues. The ends lost 3 bases at V and 5 bases at J; junction bases unmatched: 4. Germline CDR1 is GTSNPN and CDR2 is SVGIG (reference sequence). These data come from a study of cytomegalovirus exposure and HLA in healthy donors. TCRdb's copy holds only in-frame clones and misses some; the assay was immunoSEQ multiplex PCR. The sample lists a few hundred thousand clones, around 87% seen once, with less than 0.4% in the top ten. The clonotype originates from a woman under 30 in good health and CMV-seronegative. V and J are TRBV30 and TRBJ2-2; TRBD1 aligns across 9 bases. Material: PBMCs. CDR3 protein: CAWSPGQGTGELFF. The CDR3 region has the DNA TGTGCCTGGAGCCCGGGACAGGGAACCGGGGAGCTGTTTTTT.